One sample yielded the 29 T cell receptor beta chains listed below, sequenced in a study of blood T cells in healthy people across ages. Alongside a J-beta primer mix, a sample-barcoded 5' primer served in a second PCR lasting about 6 to 11 cycles. MiXCR was run by TCRdb on the 5' RACE reads, yielding one entry per CDR3 protein. The top ten hold around a sixth of the sample, which has 600,000 or so distinct CDR3 sequences, approximately 30% seen once. Specimen: blood. All receptors derive from an elderly woman in good health.

This clonotype was seen more than once but under ten times. The rearrangement uses TRBV7-2 and TRBJ1-3; no clear D gene. Trimming pared 5 bases from V and 4 bases from J, leaving 9 bases between. In germline, CDR1 is SGHTA, CDR2 FQGNSA. The CDR3 length is 13 residues. As DNA, the CDR3 is TGTGCCAGCAGCCTCCGGGTCGGAAACACCATATATTTT. The encoded protein is CASSLRVGNTIYF. Variable domain in full (rest from reference TRBV7-2 and TRBJ1-3): GAGVSQSPSNKVTEKGKDVELRCDPISGHTALYWYRQSLGQGLEFLIYFQGNSAPDKSGLPSDRFSAERTGGSVSTLTIQRTQQEDSAVYLCASSLRVGNTIYFGEGSWLTVV.

J is TRBJ1-5 and V is TRBV3-1, with D tentatively TRBD1 (5 bases). Germline-derived CDR1 and CDR2 are LGHDT and YNNKEL (reference sequence). V was pared by 0 bases and J by 3 bases, with 9 bases between. The length of the CDR3 is 15 residues. The CDR3 spells CASSQDGTYNQPQHF. As DNA, the CDR3 is TGTGCCAGCAGCCAAGATGGGACGTACAATCAGCCCCAGCATTTT.

Concerning this clonotype itself: The germline gene is not matched at one end of the junction; a read error may be the cause. The chain is built from TRBV7-2 and TRBJ2-3; a possible D gene is TRBD2 (6 bases). There are 17 residues in the CDR3. Germline lookup yields CDR1 SGHTA and CDR2 FQGNSA. The CDR3 sequence: CASSLERGGYSTDTQDF. CDR3 bases: TGTGCCAGCAGCTTAGAGCGTGGGGGGTATAGCACAGATACGCAGGATTTT.

The rearrangement links TRBV12-3 or TRBV12-4 to TRBJ1-1; the D is unclear. This CDR3 spans 12 amino acids. V dropped 5 bases and J dropped 7 bases, with 11 bases sitting between them. In nucleotides, the CDR3 is TGTGCCAGCAGTATGCGGGAGGGTGAAGCTTTCTTT. Translated, it gives CASSMREGEAFF.

The chain is built from TRBV4-1 and TRBJ1-5, with D unresolved. Per the germline V gene, CDR1 is MGHRA and CDR2 is YSYEKL. The CDR3 extends over 16 amino acids. Trimming cost V 0 bases and J 6 bases, with 15 bases left between them. CDR3 DNA: TGCGCCAGCAGCCAAGATCTGAGCCAAATCGGTCAGCCCCAGCATTTT. This encodes CASSQDLSQIGQPQHF.

This clonotype was recorded at least ten times. V gene TRBV4-2 combines with J gene TRBJ1-4; D is uncertain. Germline CDR1 reads LGHNA; CDR2 reads YNFKEQ. This CDR3 region has 15 residues. The ends were cut back, 1 base at V and 6 bases at J, with 12 bases in the middle. The CDR3 region has the DNA TGTGCCAGCAGCCAAGTACGAGGGATGGATGAAAAACTGTTTTTT. Residues: CASSQVRGMDEKLFF.

This CDR3 reads CASRDRVDGEKLFF. In DNA form, the CDR3 reads TGTGCCAGCAGGGACAGGGTAGATGGTGAAAAACTGTTTTTT. The chain couples TRBV6-6 to TRBJ1-4; 8 bases are shared with TRBD1. Germline values: CDR1 MNHNY, CDR2 SVGAGI (reference sequence). The CDR3 totals 14 residues. J was trimmed by 7 bases and V by 6 bases; bases with no gene match: 7.

CDR3 sequence: CSARRDRTSYGYTF. The DNA for the CDR3 is TGCAGTGCTAGGAGGGACCGCACTAGCTATGGCTACACCTTC. The chain combines TRBV20-1 with TRBJ1-2; possible D gene TRBD1, 5 bases. The germline V gene has CDR1 DFQATT and CDR2 SNEGSKA (reference sequence). The V end was cut by 3 bases, the J end by 4 bases, with 15 bases between. The CDR3 is 14 residues long.

This clonotype was recorded once. One end of the junction does not line up with germline, which may come from a read error. The rearrangement links TRBV12-3 or TRBV12-4 to TRBJ2-3; D remains ambiguous. This CDR3 is built from 15 residues. The CDR3 nucleotides read TGTGCCAGCAGTTTTCAGACACTGAACACAGATGCGCAGTATTTT. This gives the protein CASSFQTLNTDAQYF.

This rearrangement joins TRBV2 to TRBJ2-5, with D possibly being TRBD1 (6 bases). Germline values: CDR1 SNHLY, CDR2 FYNNEI. This CDR3 has 13 amino acids. Trimming stripped 7 bases from V and 9 bases from J, with 18 bases between. CDR3 sequence: CASTQTQGSAQYF. In nucleotides, the CDR3 is TGTGCCAGCACCCAGACCCAGGGGTCGGCCCAGTACTTC.

Turning to this clonotype: A much larger clone differs by one base, so this may be a read error. The rearrangement joins TRBV6-2 or TRBV6-3 to TRBJ2-5, with TRBD1 identical over 7 bases. With 5 bases clipped from V and 11 bases from J, the junction kept 20 bases outside the gene matches. Looked up from germline, CDR1 is MNHEY and CDR2 is SVGEGT. The CDR3 runs to 16 residues. This CDR3 reads CASSLWTGSNYNEQYF. CDR3 DNA: TGTGCCAGCAGTCTTTGGACAGGATCGAACTACAATGAGCAGTACTTC.

This clonotype showed up just a few times. A much larger clone is a single base away; this may be a read error. The rearrangement joins TRBV7-2 to TRBJ2-5; weak D call: TRBD1 (6 bases). TRBJ2-7 explains the end of the DNA better; the J call may be wrong. The CDR3 contains 13 residues. Germline CDR1 SGHTA, CDR2 FQGNSA. The CDR3 is CASSRKGVDEQYF. CDR3 sequence (DNA): TGTGCCAGCAGCCGGAAGGGGGTGGACGAGCAGTACTTC.

Of note for this clonotype: A read error may be the cause here, since a much bigger clone is one base away. The chain employs TRBV5-1 and TRBJ2-7; TRBD1 agrees at 10 bases. Looked up from germline, CDR1 is SGHRS and CDR2 is YFSETQ. The CDR3 is 18 amino acids. Trimming took 5 bases from V and 7 from J; bases not matched to a gene: 21. CDR3 loop: CASRWKTGGESPTSEQYF. CDR3 DNA sequence: TGCGCCAGCAGGTGGAAGACAGGGGGCGAATCACCCACGAGTGAGCAGTACTTC.

The sample holds many counts of this clonotype. The chain links TRBV7-2 to TRBJ2-5; 9 bases map to TRBD1. The CDR3 loop spans 14 amino acids. V shed 4 bases, J shed 5 bases, and the junction held 5 bases outside the gene matches. Per the germline V gene, CDR1 is SGHTA and CDR2 is FQGNSA. CDR3 residues: CASSSTTGGETQYF. The CDR3 nucleotides are TGTGCCAGCAGCTCCACGACAGGGGGGGAGACCCAGTACTTC.

This clonotype has a handful of counts. The chain carries TRBV6-1 and TRBJ1-5; possibly TRBD1 for D (5 bases). V shed 7 bases and J shed 0 bases, with 13 bases lying between them. The germline CDR1 and CDR2 sequences are MNHNS and SASEGT. The length of the CDR3 is 15 residues. DNA for the CDR3: TGTGCCAGCACCATAGACAGAAATAGCAATCAGCCCCAGCATTTT. Its protein is CASTIDRNSNQPQHF.

Ten or more counts support this clonotype. The chain joins TRBV6-4 to TRBJ2-3; D possibly matches TRBD1 or TRBD2 (5 bases each). The germline V gene has CDR1 MRHNA and CDR2 SNTAGT. This CDR3 is built from 16 residues. V was clipped by 0 bases and J by 1 base, with 11 bases between them. CDR3 amino acids: CASSDSIMGGTDTQYF. Here the CDR3 DNA reads TGTGCCAGCAGTGACTCGATTATGGGGGGCACAGATACGCAGTATTTT.

This clonotype showed up many times. This chain's CDR3 is CASSPQGGGLGQPQHF. CDR3 nucleotide sequence: TGCGCCAGCAGCCCCCAGGGGGGTGGCTTGGGTCAGCCCCAGCATTTT. The gene calls are TRBV5-1 and TRBJ1-5, with TRBD1 matching over 7 bases. Germline lookup yields CDR1 SGHRS and CDR2 YFSETQ. CDR3 size: 16 residues. With 4 bases clipped from V and 6 bases from J, the junction kept 13 bases outside the gene matches.

This clonotype was counted at least ten times. CDR3 nucleotides: TGTGCCAGCAGTTTATCCTCGGGCCATGGGTATGGCTACACCTTC. The encoded protein is CASSLSSGHGYGYTF. J is TRBJ1-2 and V is TRBV27; D gene ambiguous. CDR3 length: 15 amino acids. Germline lookup yields CDR1 MNHEY and CDR2 SMNVEV (reference sequence). V lost 0 bases and J lost 5, with 13 bases in between.

This clonotype showed up many times. The CDR3, as DNA: TGTGCCATCAGTGGCCCTGACTTGGGCAATGAGCAGTTCTTC. Protein sequence: CAISGPDLGNEQFF. The V call is TRBV10-3, the J call TRBJ2-1; D gene unclear. Germline CDR1 and CDR2: ENHRY and SYGVKD. This CDR3 is 14 amino acids long. The V end lost 4 bases, the J end lost 6 bases, and 13 bases lay between the germline ends.

The sample holds many counts of this clonotype. This chain connects TRBV6-6 to TRBJ2-6; D remains ambiguous. This CDR3 is built from 14 residues. Trimming stripped 5 bases from V and 3 bases from J, with 8 bases between. Germline V gives CDR1 MNHNY, CDR2 SVGAGI (reference sequence). CDR3 bases: TGTGCCAGCAGTCCTGAGGTTGGGGCCAACGTCCTGACTTTC. Translated: CASSPEVGANVLTF.

There are a few counts of this clonotype. The chain carries TRBV7-9 and TRBJ2-7, with D tentatively TRBD1 or TRBD2 (5 bases each). The DNA end lines up better with TRBJ2-5; the J call may be wrong. The CDR3 is 12 residues long. Germline V gene lookup returns CDR1 SEHNR and CDR2 FQNEAQ (reference sequence). The CDR3, as DNA: TGTGCCAGCAGCCAGTGGGGGGAGACCCAGTACTTC. Its protein product is CASSQWGETQYF.

This clonotype was counted only a few times. The rearrangement joins TRBV14 to TRBJ1-6, with 12 bases matching TRBD1. The CDR3 consists of 16 residues. V trimming: 5 bases; J trimming: 7 bases; junction bases outside the gene matches: 6. Germline loops: CDR1 SGHDN, CDR2 FVKESK. The DNA for the CDR3 is TGTGCCAGCAGCAGGGGACAGGGGGCGCAGAATTCACCCCTCCACTTT. Protein sequence: CASSRGQGAQNSPLHF.

This clonotype was seen many times. This rearrangement joins TRBV20-1 to TRBJ2-1; 15 bases are a match to TRBD2. J was trimmed by 1 base and V by 5 bases; bases with no gene match: 3. This CDR3 spans 16 amino acids. The germline V gene encodes CDR1 DFQATT and CDR2 SNEGSKA (reference sequence). CDR3: CSAGGLAGGSYNEQFF. The CDR3 region has the DNA TGCAGTGCTGGGGGACTAGCGGGGGGTTCCTACAATGAGCAGTTCTTC.

This clonotype occurred a few times. This CDR3 reads CASSYWGSRDNEQYF. Written as DNA, the CDR3 is TGTGCCAGCAGTTATTGGGGGTCCCGAGACAATGAGCAGTACTTC. V is TRBV6-2 or TRBV6-3 and J is TRBJ2-1; D tentatively reads TRBD1 or TRBD2 (5 bases each). The last part of the DNA fits TRBJ2-7 better; the J call may be wrong. The CDR3 covers 15 residues. Germline-derived CDR1 and CDR2 are MNHEY and SVGEGT.

This clonotype was seen many times. V and J are TRBV7-2 and TRBJ1-2; D call uncertain. Germline CDR1 SGHTA, CDR2 FQGNSA. CDR3 length: 12 amino acids. V shed 2 bases and J shed 5 bases, with 6 bases lying between them. CDR3 DNA: TGTGCCAGCAGCTTAACCAGTTATGGCTACACCTTC. The encoded protein is CASSLTSYGYTF. The variable domain in full, completed from reference TRBV7-2 and TRBJ1-2, reads GAGVSQSPSNKVTEKGKDVELRCDPISGHTALYWYRQSLGQGLEFLIYFQGNSAPDKSGLPSDRFSAERTGGSVSTLTIQRTQQEDSAVYLCASSLTSYGYTFGSGTRLTVV.

As for this clonotype: This may arise from a read error, as a much more abundant clone is one base away. The chain uses TRBV2 and TRBJ2-7, with D perhaps matching TRBD1 (6 bases). The germline V gene has CDR1 SNHLY and CDR2 FYNNEI. This CDR3 is 13 amino acids long. The CDR3 nucleotides read TGTGCCAGCAGACGGGACAACAACTACGAGCGGTACTTC. It specifies CASRRDNNYERYF.

This clonotype was seen more than once but under ten times. The chain couples TRBV15 to TRBJ1-4; D call uncertain. The germline gives CDR1 LNHNV, CDR2 YYDKDF (reference sequence). CDR3 length equals 13 residues. Between the trimmed V and J ends, which lost 1 base and 7 bases, there was a span of 7 bases. CDR3 residues: CATSRAPSEKLFF. CDR3 bases: TGTGCCACCAGCAGAGCCCCCAGTGAAAAACTGTTTTTT.

This clonotype was picked up a small number of times. This chain joins TRBV5-5 and TRBJ1-1; no reliable D call. Trimming stripped 2 bases from V and 5 bases from J, with 10 bases between. This CDR3 region has 13 residues. Germline-derived CDR1 and CDR2 are SGHKS and YYEKEE (reference sequence). In nucleotides, the CDR3 is TGTGCCAGCAGCTTCCTCACGTTAACTGAAGCTTTCTTT. Encoded protein: CASSFLTLTEAFF. Supplemented by reference TRBV5-5 and TRBJ1-1, the full variable domain reads DAGVTQSPTHLIKTRGQQVTLRCSPISGHKSVSWYQQVLGQGPQFIFQYYEKEERGRGNFPDRFSARQFPNYSSELNVNALLLGDSALYLCASSFLTLTEAFFGQGTRLTVV.

At least ten counts were recorded for this clonotype. The chain has TRBV7-2 and TRBJ2-7, with D perhaps matching TRBD2 (6 bases). Germline V CDR1 and CDR2: SGHTA, FQGNSA. This CDR3 is 16 amino acids long. The V end lost 1 base, the J end lost 3 bases, and 16 bases lay between the germline ends. The CDR3 is CASSLVGGAGNYEQYF. For the CDR3, the DNA is TGTGCCAGCAGCTTAGTGGGGGGAGCAGGGAACTACGAGCAGTACTTC.